Shown below are 2 T cell receptor beta chains from a single sample sequenced in a study of blood T cell repertoires in COVID-19. TCRdb's copy holds only in-frame clones and misses some; the assay was immunoSEQ multiplex PCR. The profile covers more than 200,000 clones, with about 85% appearing a single time and approximately 1.7% taken by the ten largest. The sequenced material came from peripheral blood. The receptor source for this set is a man aged 70 or older with acute or convalescent COVID-19.

The genes are TRBV2 and TRBJ2-2; 9 bases match TRBD1. The ends lost 6 bases at V and 6 bases at J; junction bases unmatched: 8. Germline V gives CDR1 SNHLY, CDR2 FYNNEI. This CDR3 contains 15 residues. CDR3 DNA sequence: TGTGCCAGCAGGACCGGGACAGGGTCGGCCGGGGAGCTGTTTTTT. Translation: CASRTGTGSAGELFF.

The J gene is TRBJ1-6, the V gene TRBV2; D gene ambiguous. The CDR3 covers 15 residues. V was cut by 7 bases and J by 0 bases, with 10 bases left in between. Per germline, CDR1 SNHLY and CDR2 FYNNEI. The DNA of the CDR3 is TGTGCCAGCAACCCACCTAGCTCCTATAATTCACCCCTCCACTTT. It is translated as CASNPPSSYNSPLHF.